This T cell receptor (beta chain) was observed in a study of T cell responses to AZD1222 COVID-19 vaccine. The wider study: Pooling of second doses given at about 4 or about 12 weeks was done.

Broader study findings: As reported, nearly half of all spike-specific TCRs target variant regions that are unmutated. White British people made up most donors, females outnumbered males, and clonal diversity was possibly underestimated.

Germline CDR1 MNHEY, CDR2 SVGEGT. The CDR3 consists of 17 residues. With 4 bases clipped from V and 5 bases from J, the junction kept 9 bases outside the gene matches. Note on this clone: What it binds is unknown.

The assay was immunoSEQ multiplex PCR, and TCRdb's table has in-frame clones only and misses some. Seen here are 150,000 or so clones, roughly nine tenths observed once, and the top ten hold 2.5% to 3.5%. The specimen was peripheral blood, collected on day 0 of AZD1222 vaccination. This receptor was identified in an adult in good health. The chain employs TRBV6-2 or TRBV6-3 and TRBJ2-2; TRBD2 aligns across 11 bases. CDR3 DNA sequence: TGTGCCAGCAGTTCGCTCACTAGCGGGGGCTGGACCGGGGAGCTGTTTTTT. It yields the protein CASSSLTSGGWTGELFF.